The 8 T cell receptor beta chains below come from one sample, sequenced in a study of shared clonotypes between healthy human individuals. Measured with immunoSEQ multiplex PCR; TCRdb has only the in-frame clones, and not every one. The table includes around 980,000 clones, about four fifths detected once. Sequencing was performed on memory CD4+ T cells from PBMCs. Described subset: CD45RA-negative fraction. These receptors came from a man between 18 and 35 years old in good health. Some clones in this sample may be carry-over from other donors' samples.

This chain links TRBV4-1 with TRBJ2-3; TRBD2 might be the D (7 bases). This CDR3 spans 15 amino acids. Germline CDR1 is MGHRA and CDR2 is YSYEKL. The V gene lost 0 bases and the J gene lost 6 bases, with 13 bases spanning the gap. The CDR3 spells CASSQDRGAGDTQYF. The CDR3 region has the DNA TGCGCCAGCAGCCAAGATCGGGGGGCCGGGGATACGCAGTATTTT.

V and J are TRBV4-2 and TRBJ2-1, with TRBD2 identical over 11 bases. Germline V gene lookup returns CDR1 LGHNA and CDR2 YNFKEQ. V was pared by 4 bases and J by 1 base, with 12 bases of the junction left unmatched. There are 19 residues in the CDR3. The CDR3 DNA follows: TGTGCCAGCAGCCTAGGACTGACTAGCGGGGTCCTATCCTACAATGAGCAGTTCTTC. The encoded protein is CASSLGLTSGVLSYNEQFF.

This clone has just one count. The CDR3: CASSTRGVQETQYF. CDR3 DNA sequence: TGTGCCAGCAGCACCCGGGGAGTTCAAGAGACCCAGTACTTC. The genes are TRBV9 and TRBJ2-5; a weak D match, TRBD2 (5 bases). Germline CDR1 is SGDLS and CDR2 is YYNGEE. The CDR3 is 14 residues long. V was trimmed by 4 bases and J by 2 bases, leaving 12 bases between them.

V usage is TRBV7-6 and J usage is TRBJ1-4; no firm D call. V lost 5 bases, J lost 0 bases, and 13 bases lay in between. Germline V gene lookup returns CDR1 SGHVS and CDR2 FNYEAQ. The CDR3 sequence is 16 residues long. The CDR3, as DNA: TGTGCCAGCAGCCTCCGGACGGGAGCAACTAATGAAAAACTGTTTTTT. Its translation: CASSLRTGATNEKLFF.

The rearrangement links TRBV28 to TRBJ1-4; 7 bases are a match to TRBD1. CDR1 and CDR2 (germline): MDHEN, SYDVKM. The CDR3 runs to 14 residues. Trimming took 2 bases from V and 8 from J; bases not matched to a gene: 5. CDR3 protein: CASSLGQDIEKLFF. CDR3 nucleotide sequence: TGTGCCAGCAGTTTAGGACAGGATATCGAAAAACTGTTTTTT.

V and J are TRBV7-8 and TRBJ2-7, with 8 bases lining up with TRBD2. This CDR3 is built from 16 residues. With 5 bases clipped from V and 2 bases from J, the junction kept 11 bases outside the gene matches. Germline CDR1 is SGHVS and CDR2 is FQNEAQ. The CDR3 region has the DNA TGTGCCAGCAGCGCAGGCCGACTAGCGCGCACCTACGAGCAGTACTTC. Translated: CASSAGRLARTYEQYF.

This clone occurred a few times. The chain couples TRBV2 to TRBJ1-2; D is unresolved. This CDR3 is built from 15 residues. CDR1 and CDR2 from the germline V gene are SNHLY and FYNNEI. Trimming stripped 1 base from V and 5 bases from J, with 14 bases between. CDR3 coding DNA: TGTGCCAGCAGTGAAGTGGCTGGCTGGCCATATGGCTACACCTTC. Protein product: CASSEVAGWPYGYTF.

The V call is TRBV28, the J call TRBJ1-3; D unresolved. The CDR3 has 12 residues. V dropped 7 bases and J dropped 3 bases, with 7 bases sitting between them. Germline values: CDR1 MDHEN, CDR2 SYDVKM. CDR3 sequence reads: CASTGYGNTIYF. CDR3 sequence (DNA): TGTGCCAGCACCGGGTATGGAAACACCATATATTTT.